Listed below are T cell receptor beta chains from one sample, sequenced in a study of cytomegalovirus exposure and HLA in healthy donors. Repertoires were generated with immunoSEQ multiplex PCR, while TCRdb's copy carries only in-frame clones and drops some. Found here are about 100,000 clones, about 85% of them singletons; the top ten hold approximately 3.9%. The material sequenced was PBMCs. These receptors came from a man aged 25 to 45 in good health and CMV-seronegative. Each CDR3 is given with its conserved first and last residue. The D gene is left open where the match is weak. Size values are once, few and many counts, or a class for expanded clones, and some rows have none.

j_call: TRBJ1-5; clone_size: -; v_call: TRBV29-1; d_call: TRBD1; cdr3_aa: CSVTGQGREPQHF; cdr3_nt: TGCAGCGTTACAGGACAGGGAAGGGAGCCCCAGCATTTT
j_call: TRBJ2-7; clone_size: -; v_call: TRBV4-3; d_call: -; cdr3_aa: CASSQGAGSGRYEQYF; cdr3_nt: TGCGCCAGCAGCCAAGGGGCCGGGAGCGGGCGTTACGAGCAGTACTTC
j_call: TRBJ1-3; clone_size: -; v_call: TRBV30; d_call: -; cdr3_aa: CAWSVLGSYSGNTIYF; cdr3_nt: TGTGCCTGGAGTGTACTGGGCAGCTACTCTGGAAACACCATATATTTT
j_call: TRBJ1-2; clone_size: -; v_call: TRBV9; d_call: -; cdr3_aa: CASSARGINYGYTF; cdr3_nt: TGTGCCAGCAGCGCAAGAGGAATTAACTATGGCTACACCTTC
j_call: TRBJ1-1; clone_size: -; v_call: TRBV7-8; d_call: TRBD1; cdr3_aa: CASSLAGGFGTEAFF; cdr3_nt: TGTGCCAGCAGCTTAGCAGGGGGCTTTGGGACTGAAGCTTTCTTT
j_call: TRBJ1-5; clone_size: -; v_call: TRBV4-1; d_call: TRBD1; cdr3_aa: CASRDTGTGNQPQHF; cdr3_nt: TGCGCCAGCAGGGATACCGGGACAGGGAATCAGCCCCAGCATTTT
j_call: TRBJ2-3; clone_size: -; v_call: TRBV7-9; d_call: TRBD2; cdr3_aa: CASSSRTSRSTDTQYF; cdr3_nt: TGTGCCAGCAGCTCCCGGACTAGCCGAAGCACAGATACGCAGTATTTT
j_call: TRBJ2-1; clone_size: -; v_call: TRBV9; d_call: -; cdr3_aa: CASSVGGWGGTYNEQFF; cdr3_nt: TGTGCCAGCAGCGTAGGCGGCTGGGGAGGCACCTACAATGAGCAGTTCTTC
j_call: TRBJ2-7; clone_size: once; v_call: TRBV4-2; d_call: TRBD2; cdr3_aa: CASSQDRLAGADEQYF; cdr3_nt: TGTGCCAGCAGCCAAGATCGGCTGGCGGGAGCCGACGAGCAGTACTTC
j_call: TRBJ2-2; clone_size: -; v_call: TRBV15; d_call: -; cdr3_aa: CATSLRNPGELFF; cdr3_nt: TGTGCCACCAGCCTCAGGAACCCCGGGGAGCTGTTTTTT
j_call: TRBJ2-5; clone_size: -; v_call: TRBV7-9; d_call: TRBD1; cdr3_aa: CASSSDRMGETQYF; cdr3_nt: TGTGCCAGCAGCTCGGACAGGATGGGGGAGACCCAGTACTTC
j_call: TRBJ1-2; clone_size: -; v_call: TRBV19; d_call: -; cdr3_aa: CASRRQEYGYTF; cdr3_nt: TGTGCCAGTAGGCGACAGGAGTATGGCTACACCTTC
j_call: TRBJ1-1; clone_size: -; v_call: TRBV27; d_call: -; cdr3_aa: CASSFSPGTEAFF; cdr3_nt: TGTGCCAGCAGTTTTTCCCCGGGCACTGAAGCTTTCTTT
j_call: TRBJ2-7; clone_size: -; v_call: TRBV5-6; d_call: -; cdr3_aa: CASSLRSQLTYEQYF; cdr3_nt: TGTGCCAGCAGCTTGAGGAGTCAACTCACCTACGAGCAGTACTTC
j_call: TRBJ1-6; clone_size: -; v_call: TRBV28; d_call: TRBD1; cdr3_aa: CASSFPGTGASPLHF; cdr3_nt: TGTGCCAGCAGTTTTCCCGGGACAGGGGCCTCACCCCTCCACTTT
j_call: TRBJ2-5; clone_size: -; v_call: TRBV4-3; d_call: TRBD1; cdr3_aa: CASSQDVGTEETQYF; cdr3_nt: TGCGCCAGCAGCCAAGATGTGGGGACAGAAGAGACCCAGTACTTC